This TCR beta chain derives from a study of a mutant IDH1 vaccine in newly diagnosed glioma. Study background: Patients were started on vaccination 4-6 weeks after radiotherapy alone, or with temozolomide cycles. Treated patients, averaging around 40 years, were around 62% male and around 40% female. Receipt of radiotherapy, temozolomide, or both preceded the study, and most received both.

Time point described: week 47, end of study. Doses of 300 ug of mutant IDH1 20-mer peptide were given with topical imiquimod. The donors' diagnosis was new WHO grade 3 or 4 astrocytoma that was IDH1-mutant and ATRX-lost. The data were produced by immunoSEQ multiplex PCR, yet TCRdb's version contains in-frame clones alone and is incomplete. The table shows 50,000 to 55,000 clones, with approximately 65% occurring only once. The CDR3 totals 14 residues. The V and J ends lost 9 bases and 2 bases, in that order; junction bases with no gene match: 4. Germline values: CDR1 LNHDA, CDR2 SQIVND (reference sequence). This clone was picked up one time. Its matching antigen is unknown.

Specimen: peripheral blood mononuclear cells (PBMCs), collected from a glioma patient whose treatment included an IDH1 peptide vaccine. V gene TRBV19 combines with J gene TRBJ1-3, with 10 nucleotides matching TRBD1. This receptor was identified in a man aged 35-49 years with glioma. Some clones in this sample may be carry-over from other donors' samples. DNA for the CDR3: TGTGCCAGCGGCGGGACAGGGGCTGGAAACACCATATATTTT. Amino acid sequence: CASGGTGAGNTIYF.